The present entry profiles one T cell receptor beta chain with its context. This table comes from immunoSEQ multiplex PCR, and its TCRdb copy is limited to in-frame clones, with some not included. In the table there are tens of thousands of clones, just under 95% of which are singletons. This record belongs to a study of T cell changes during pregnancy in multiple sclerosis. The length of the CDR3 is 19 residues. Trimming took 2 bases from V and 0 from J; bases not matched to a gene: 12. Germline CDR1 PRHDT, CDR2 FYEKMQ (reference sequence). The input for sequencing was peripheral blood, taken in the first trimester of pregnancy. The receptor was derived from a female donor with multiple sclerosis, enrolled in a pregnancy study. This chain connects TRBV13 to TRBJ2-4; 8 bases match TRBD1. In nucleotides, the CDR3 is TGTGCCAGCAGCTTACGCAGGGGGCTTTTGAATCCAGCCAAAAACATTCAGTACTTC. This sequence encodes CASSLRRGLLNPAKNIQYF.